This T cell receptor beta chain was captured in a study of cytomegalovirus exposure and HLA in healthy donors. Study background: The 95 to 150 validation repertoires used a platform that matched the one used for the roughly 700 first-cohort repertoires, as a later analysis reported. Study outcomes and limitations: It was reportedly the case that the classifier diagnosed cytomegalovirus status with high specificity and sensitivity. Most TCR sequences were seen very rarely across donors, but some public TCRs occurred in many.

Sequencing used immunoSEQ multiplex PCR; TCRdb keeps in-frame clones, though not all of them. The sample has tens of thousands of clones; approximately 93% are singletons. The V gene's germline CDR1 is SGHTA and CDR2 FQGTGA. V lost 3 bases, J lost 6 bases, and 8 bases stayed unmatched. The CDR3 length is 17 residues. Points on this clone: The antigen remains undetermined.

The sample consisted of PBMCs. This sequence originates from a woman between 25 and 40 years old in good health and CMV-seronegative. This chain joins TRBV7-3 and TRBJ2-1; 13 positions agree with TRBD2. The CDR3 bases are TGTGCCAGCAGCTTGTCGGGACTAGCGGGATTGGGCAATGAGCAGTTCTTC. Its protein is CASSLSGLAGLGNEQFF.